This passage covers 32 T cell receptor beta chains from one sample sequenced in a study of T cell responses to AZD1222 COVID-19 vaccine. TCRdb's copy holds only in-frame clones and misses some; the assay was immunoSEQ multiplex PCR. The table has about 110,000 clones, 80% to 95% seen once; the top ten hold approximately 9.3%. This material consisted of peripheral blood, taken 28 days after the second AZD1222 dose. These receptor sequences come from an adult who received the AZD1222 COVID-19 vaccine.

The chain joins TRBV5-1 to TRBJ1-1; TRBD1 is a possible D gene (6 bases). Trimming took off 4 bases at V and 4 bases at J, with 14 bases between the two ends. CDR1 is SGHRS, CDR2 YFSETQ, per germline. CDR3 length equals 14 residues. CDR3 sequence (DNA): TGCGCCAGCAGCGTGGTAGGGGGGAGCACTGAAGCTTTCTTT. This sequence encodes CASSVVGGSTEAFF.

The chain's CDR3 is CASSGALPLWPDTQYF. The CDR3 DNA reads TGTGCCAGCTCAGGGGCGTTACCGTTGTGGCCAGATACGCAGTATTTT. This sequence joins TRBV18 and TRBJ2-3; D is perhaps TRBD1 (5 bases). Germline CDR1 and CDR2: KGHSH and LQKENI. V shed 5 bases and J shed 4 bases, with 19 bases lying between them. The CDR3 has 16 amino acids.

The V and J genes are TRBV30 and TRBJ2-1, with D possibly TRBD2 on 6 matching bases. The ends were cut back, 4 bases at V and 8 bases at J, with 18 bases in the middle. Germline assignment: CDR1 GTSNPN and CDR2 SVGIG (reference sequence). The CDR3 consists of 14 residues. The CDR3 here is CAWKEGGGIYEQFF. The CDR3 DNA sequence: TGTGCCTGGAAGGAAGGTGGGGGGATATATGAGCAGTTCTTC. The full variable domain, in which reference TRBV30 and TRBJ2-1 provide the parts outside the CDR3, is SQTIHQWPATLVQPVGSPLSLECTVEGTSNPNLYWYRQAAGRGLQLLFYSVGIGQISSEVPQNLSASRPQDRQFILSSKKLLLSDSGFYLCAWKEGGGIYEQFFGPGTRLTVL.

The rearrangement joins TRBV9 to TRBJ2-7; D unclear. Trimming took 4 bases from V and 2 from J, leaving 13 bases between them. Per the germline V gene, CDR1 is SGDLS and CDR2 is YYNGEE. The CDR3 is made up of 14 amino acids. The CDR3 nucleotides read TGTGCCAGCAGCCAAGGCGACTCTGCCTACGAGCAGTACTTC. Translating gives CASSQGDSAYEQYF.

The chain carries TRBV2 and TRBJ1-6; D possibly corresponds to TRBD1 (6 bases). In germline, CDR1 is SNHLY, CDR2 FYNNEI. Trimming pared 10 bases from V and 2 bases from J, leaving 21 bases between. This CDR3 region has 17 residues. CDR3 sequence reads: CAISGAKGNTYNSPLHF. The DNA for the CDR3 is TGTGCCATCTCGGGGGCCAAGGGGAACACCTATAATTCACCCCTCCACTTT.

This chain links TRBV28 with TRBJ1-5; TRBD1 aligns across 7 bases. Germline loops: CDR1 MDHEN, CDR2 SYDVKM. V dropped 8 bases and J dropped 6; count of bases not matched to a gene: 13. The CDR3 spans 15 residues. The CDR3 is CASSVWRGRGQPQHF. The CDR3 coding sequence is TGTGCCAGCTCGGTATGGAGGGGGCGAGGTCAGCCCCAGCATTTT.

The chain has TRBV3-1 (or the pseudogene TRBV3-2) and TRBJ2-7, with TRBD2 as a possible D gene (5 bases). V was pared by 1 base and J by 0 bases, with 10 bases between. The CDR3 is 15 amino acids. The germline V gene has CDR1 LGHDT and CDR2 YNNKEL (reference sequence). The CDR3 DNA reads TGTGCCAGCAGCCAAGTAATAGGGAGCTCCTACGAGCAGTACTTC. It encodes CASSQVIGSSYEQYF.

This rearrangement joins TRBV10-3 to TRBJ2-5; 8 bases fit TRBD1. The germline gives CDR1 ENHRY, CDR2 SYGVKD. The CDR3 totals 14 residues. V lost 4 bases, J lost 2 bases, and 3 bases stayed unmatched. For the CDR3, the DNA is TGTGCCATCAGTGGGGGACAGGTTCAAGAGACCCAGTACTTC. It is translated as CAISGGQVQETQYF.

This chain joins TRBV28 and TRBJ2-7; 10 nucleotides agree with TRBD1. The V segment lost 7 bases and the J segment 2 bases; nucleotides outside the gene matches: 5. The germline V gene has CDR1 MDHEN and CDR2 SYDVKM. This CDR3 comprises 14 residues. The CDR3 nucleotides read TGTGCCAGCATGACAGGGGGCAAAACCTACGAGCAGTACTTC. It yields the protein CASMTGGKTYEQYF.

The gene calls are TRBV7-9 and TRBJ1-3, with D maybe TRBD1 (6 bases). V was cut by 5 bases and J by 4 bases, with 21 bases left in between. CDR3 length: 17 residues. The V gene's germline CDR1 is SEHNR and CDR2 FQNEAQ (reference sequence). CDR3: CASSHSTGGSRGNTIYF. CDR3 nucleotide sequence: TGTGCCAGCAGCCATTCGACTGGGGGCTCGAGAGGAAACACCATATATTTT.

The chain links TRBV10-2 to TRBJ1-5, with a possible D match to TRBD1 (6 bases). CDR1 WSHSY and CDR2 SAAADI come from the germline V gene. CDR3 length: 15 residues. The V and J ends lost 0 bases and 1 base respectively, with 7 bases between them. Here the CDR3 DNA reads TGCGCCAGCAGTGAGTCGAGGGGGAGCAATCAGCCCCAGCATTTT. It encodes CASSESRGSNQPQHF.

The V call is TRBV19, the J call TRBJ1-2; D is undetermined. This CDR3 spans 12 amino acids. The germline V gene encodes CDR1 LNHDA and CDR2 SQIVND (reference sequence). The V end was cut by 3 bases, the J end by 8 bases, with 10 bases between. CDR3 in amino acids: CASSIRGRGYTF. CDR3 coding DNA: TGTGCCAGTAGTATCCGTGGTAGGGGCTACACCTTC. Full variable domain (rest looked up from reference TRBV19 and TRBJ1-2): DGGITQSPKYLFRKEGQNVTLSCEQNLNHDAMYWYRQDPGQGLRLIYYSQIVNDFQKGDIAEGYSVSREKKESFPLTVTSAQKNPTAFYLCASSIRGRGYTFGSGTRLTVV.

J is TRBJ1-4 and V is TRBV4-3, with D perhaps matching TRBD1 (6 bases). The V end lost 3 bases, the J end lost 5 bases, and 13 bases lay between the germline ends. Germline V gives CDR1 LGHNA, CDR2 YSLEER. This CDR3 is built from 15 residues. CDR3 region: CASSQGGLINEKLFF. The DNA of the CDR3 is TGCGCCAGCAGCCAGGGGGGCCTTATCAATGAAAAACTGTTTTTT.

The chain has TRBV30 and TRBJ2-5; 10 positions match TRBD2. The CDR3 is 18 amino acids. Germline V gene data show CDR1 as GTSNPN and CDR2 as SVGIG (reference sequence). V dropped 0 bases and J dropped 4; count of bases not matched to a gene: 14. CDR3 bases: TGTGCCTGGAGTGTACGAAGGGGGAGAGTAGCGGGAGGAGAGACCCAGTACTTC. This translates into CAWSVRRGRVAGGETQYF.

The chain links TRBV5-6 to TRBJ2-4; D call uncertain. Trimming removed 4 bases at V and 0 bases at J, with 14 bases between. The CDR3 runs to 16 residues. Germline values: CDR1 SGHDT, CDR2 YYEEEE. In DNA form, the CDR3 reads TGTGCCAGCAGCCCCCCCGGAAGTCTAGCCAAAAACATTCAGTACTTC. This translates into CASSPPGSLAKNIQYF. The variable domain in full, with the rest retrieved from reference TRBV5-6 and TRBJ2-4, is DAGVTQSPTHLIKTRGQQVTLRCSPKSGHDTVSWYQQALGQGPQFIFQYYEEEERQRGNFPDRFSGHQFPNYSSELNVNALLLGDSALYLCASSPPGSLAKNIQYFGAGTRLSVL.

This chain uses TRBV5-1 with TRBJ1-2; D perhaps matches TRBD1 (6 bases). V lost 4 bases to trimming and J lost 4 bases, with 20 bases between them. The CDR3 runs to 16 residues. Germline V CDR1 and CDR2: SGHRS, YFSETQ. The CDR3 DNA is TGCGCCAGCAGCGCCGCAAAACAAGGGGGAAGCTATGGCTACACCTTC. This codes for CASSAAKQGGSYGYTF.

This sequence joins TRBV30 and TRBJ2-2; 9 bases agree with TRBD2. V shed 1 base, J shed 0 bases, and the junction held 6 bases outside the gene matches. The germline gives CDR1 GTSNPN, CDR2 SVGIG (reference sequence). The CDR3 contains 17 residues. The CDR3 spells CAWSGARTSANTGELFF. The CDR3 DNA follows: TGTGCCTGGAGTGGGGCAAGGACTAGCGCGAACACCGGGGAGCTGTTTTTT.

This clone was seen a handful of times. V is TRBV19 and J is TRBJ1-5; D call uncertain. The CDR3 covers 14 residues. Trimming removed 6 bases from V and 6 bases from J, with 15 bases in between. In germline, CDR1 is LNHDA, CDR2 SQIVND (reference sequence). The CDR3 sequence: CASREGISSQPQHF. CDR3 DNA: TGTGCCAGTAGGGAGGGTATATCTTCTCAGCCCCAGCATTTT.

CDR3 sequence: CASSSRETGKTEAFF. The CDR3 bases are TGTGCCAGCAGTTCCCGGGAGACGGGAAAGACTGAAGCTTTCTTT. The chain is built from TRBV28 and TRBJ1-1; no definite D call. Between the trimmed V and J ends, which lost 4 bases and 5 bases, there was a span of 17 bases. The CDR3 sequence is 15 residues long. CDR1 and CDR2 (germline): MDHEN, SYDVKM. Using reference TRBV28 and TRBJ1-1 for the parts outside the CDR3, the full variable domain is DVKVTQSSRYLVKRTGEKVFLECVQDMDHENMFWYRQDPGLGLRLIYFSYDVKMKEKGDIPEGYSVSREKKERFSLILESASTNQTSMYLCASSSRETGKTEAFFGQGTRLTVV.

This sequence joins TRBV30 and TRBJ1-2; 7 bases map to TRBD1. The junction had 4 bases not matched to a gene; V was cut back by 4 bases and J by 8 bases. The germline gives CDR1 GTSNPN, CDR2 SVGIG (reference sequence). The CDR3 contains 11 residues. The CDR3 DNA follows: TGTGCCTGGATAGGGGGCAACGGCTACACCTTC. Protein sequence: CAWIGGNGYTF.

This chain connects TRBV28 to TRBJ2-7, with D possibly TRBD1 on 5 matching bases. The CDR3 loop spans 15 amino acids. V was shortened by 4 bases and J by 2 bases, with 15 bases between the two germline ends. Germline lookup yields CDR1 MDHEN and CDR2 SYDVKM. The CDR3 sequence: CASSSTGEAPYEQYF. In DNA form, the CDR3 reads TGTGCCAGCAGTTCTACAGGCGAAGCGCCCTACGAGCAGTACTTC.

This chain uses TRBV6-5 with TRBJ1-2; 8 positions agree with TRBD1. The CDR3 totals 14 residues. V lost 5 bases and J lost 7; bases outside the gene matches: 9. Germline CDR1 is MNHEY and CDR2 is SVGAGI. In nucleotides, the CDR3 is TGTGCCAGCAGTAATAGACAGGGGATTTCTGGCTACACCTTC. Encoded protein: CASSNRQGISGYTF.

The chain combines TRBV7-3 with TRBJ2-1; possible D gene TRBD2, 5 bases. V lost 2 bases, J lost 2 bases, and 13 bases lay in between. The germline CDR1 and CDR2 sequences are SGHTA and FQGTGA. CDR3 length equals 16 residues. DNA of the CDR3: TGTGCCAGCAGCTTAGGCCTAGCAAAACCCTACAATGAGCAGTTCTTC. Translated: CASSLGLAKPYNEQFF.

This chain links TRBV11-3 with TRBJ1-1; tentative D call: TRBD1 (5 bases). In germline, CDR1 is SGHNT, CDR2 YENEEA. CDR3 length equals 13 residues. V was shortened by 2 bases and J by 2 bases, with 6 bases between the two germline ends. CDR3 protein: CASSLRGNTEAFF. The CDR3 region has the DNA TGTGCCAGCAGCTTAAGGGGAAACACTGAAGCTTTCTTT.

The rearrangement joins TRBV5-6 to TRBJ1-1; 7 bases are a match to TRBD1. V trimming: 4 bases; J trimming: 1 base; junction bases outside the gene matches: 10. The germline V gene encodes CDR1 SGHDT and CDR2 YYEEEE. This CDR3 has 16 amino acids. The CDR3, as DNA: TGTGCCAGCAGCACCCGGATTAGGACAGGGAACACTGAAGCTTTCTTT. It encodes CASSTRIRTGNTEAFF.

The chain has TRBV30 and TRBJ2-5; no clear D. CDR3 length equals 11 residues. Germline-derived CDR1 and CDR2 are GTSNPN and SVGIG (reference sequence). V was trimmed by 2 bases and J by 3 bases, leaving 4 bases between them. Written as DNA, the CDR3 is TGTGCCTGGAGTCCTAAAGAGACCCAGTACTTC. Amino acids: CAWSPKETQYF.

The rearrangement links TRBV3-1 (or the pseudogene TRBV3-2) to TRBJ2-4; tentatively, D is TRBD1 (5 bases). V lost 1 base and J 6 bases, leaving 7 bases between the germline ends. The CDR3 is 13 residues long. Germline values: CDR1 LGHDT, CDR2 YNNKEL (reference sequence). CDR3 protein: CASSQAGPNIQYF. For the CDR3, the DNA is TGTGCCAGCAGCCAAGCAGGGCCAAACATTCAGTACTTC.

This clone appeared once. V gene TRBV7-9 combines with J gene TRBJ2-3, with a tentative D call TRBD2 (5 bases). This CDR3 is 15 amino acids long. The V and J ends lost 1 base and 4 bases respectively, with 12 bases between them. Germline V gene data show CDR1 as SEHNR and CDR2 as FQNEAQ (reference sequence). The CDR3: CASSLGLALSDTQYF. For the CDR3, the DNA is TGTGCCAGCAGCTTAGGTCTAGCTTTATCAGATACGCAGTATTTT.

This chain links TRBV6-5 with TRBJ1-2, with a tentative D call TRBD1 (6 bases). The germline V and J ends were trimmed by 7 bases and 8 bases, with 20 bases remaining between them. CDR1 and CDR2 from the germline V gene are MNHEY and SVGAGI. The CDR3 length is 14 residues. CDR3 bases: TGTGCCAGCATATTCGACAGGCCGGCGGGGGGCTACACCTTC. The encoded protein is CASIFDRPAGGYTF.

This chain joins TRBV7-8 and TRBJ1-3; maybe TRBD1 (5 bases). V shed 6 bases and J shed 4 bases, with 13 bases lying between them. Germline V CDR1 and CDR2: SGHVS, FQNEAQ. The CDR3 is made up of 14 amino acids. The CDR3 DNA is TGTGCCAGCAGGGAGGGCAGGGACGGAAACACCATATATTTT. Translating it yields CASREGRDGNTIYF.

The chain joins TRBV5-1 to TRBJ1-4; the match to TRBD1 covers 8 bases. J was trimmed by 7 bases and V by 4 bases; bases with no gene match: 6. Per germline, CDR1 SGHRS and CDR2 YFSETQ. The CDR3 has 14 amino acids. CDR3 residues: CASSDGQGSEKLFF. The CDR3 DNA reads as TGCGCCAGCAGCGACGGACAGGGAAGTGAAAAACTGTTTTTT.

This chain uses TRBV20-1 with TRBJ1-1; no reliable D call. Per germline, CDR1 DFQATT and CDR2 SNEGSKA (reference sequence). Trimming stripped 3 bases from V and 1 base from J, with 3 bases between. The CDR3 totals 11 residues. CDR3 amino acids: CSASGNTEAFF. The CDR3 DNA is TGCAGTGCTAGTGGGAACACTGAAGCTTTCTTT.